The 2 T cell receptor beta chains in this list originate from one sample, sequenced in a study of blood T cell repertoires in COVID-19. The table came from immunoSEQ multiplex PCR; TCRdb's copy has only in-frame clones and leaves some out. The top ten hold roughly 6.4% of the sample, which has around 200,000 clones, more than 75% seen once. Specimen: peripheral blood. The source is a man in his fifties or sixties who had recovered from COVID-19.

The genes are TRBV6-5 and TRBJ1-1; perhaps TRBD1 as D (5 bases). CDR1 is MNHEY and CDR2 is SVGAGI in the germline V gene. The CDR3 covers 13 residues. The ends were cut back, 6 bases at V and 5 bases at J, with 13 bases in the middle. CDR3 sequence (DNA): TGTGCCAGCAGGGATATGGGGCGGACTGAAGCTTTCTTT. It translates to CASRDMGRTEAFF.

This chain links TRBV2 with TRBJ1-5; D perhaps matches TRBD1 (6 bases). Germline-derived CDR1 and CDR2 are SNHLY and FYNNEI. The V and J ends lost 1 base and 8 bases respectively, with 15 bases between them. There are 15 residues in the CDR3. The CDR3: CASSEGGRGWEPQHF. The CDR3 bases are TGTGCCAGCAGTGAAGGTGGCAGGGGATGGGAGCCCCAGCATTTT.